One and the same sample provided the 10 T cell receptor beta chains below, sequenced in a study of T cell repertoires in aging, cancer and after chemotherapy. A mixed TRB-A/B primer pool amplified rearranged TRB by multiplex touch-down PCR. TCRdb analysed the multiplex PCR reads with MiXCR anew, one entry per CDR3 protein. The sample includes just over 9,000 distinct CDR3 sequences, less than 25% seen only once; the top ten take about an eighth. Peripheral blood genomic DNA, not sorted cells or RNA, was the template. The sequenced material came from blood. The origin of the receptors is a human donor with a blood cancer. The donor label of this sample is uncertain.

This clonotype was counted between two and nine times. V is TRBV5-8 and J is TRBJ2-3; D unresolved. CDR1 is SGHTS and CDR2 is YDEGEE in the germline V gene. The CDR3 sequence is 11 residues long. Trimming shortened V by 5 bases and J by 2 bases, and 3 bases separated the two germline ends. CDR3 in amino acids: CASSNTDTQYF. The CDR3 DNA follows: TGTGCCAGCAGTAACACAGATACGCAGTATTTT.

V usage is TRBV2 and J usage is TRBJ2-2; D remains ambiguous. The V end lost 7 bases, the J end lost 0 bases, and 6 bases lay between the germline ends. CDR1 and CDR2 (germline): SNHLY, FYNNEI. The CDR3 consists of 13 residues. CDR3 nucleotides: TGTGCCAGCAAACACGCGAACACCGGGGAGCTGTTTTTT. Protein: CASKHANTGELFF. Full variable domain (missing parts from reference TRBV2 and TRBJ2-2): EPEVTQTPSHQVTQMGQEVILRCVPISNHLYFYWYRQILGQKVEFLVSFYNNEISEKSEIFDDQFSVERPDGSNFTLKIRSTKLEDSAMYFCASKHANTGELFFGEGSRLTVL.

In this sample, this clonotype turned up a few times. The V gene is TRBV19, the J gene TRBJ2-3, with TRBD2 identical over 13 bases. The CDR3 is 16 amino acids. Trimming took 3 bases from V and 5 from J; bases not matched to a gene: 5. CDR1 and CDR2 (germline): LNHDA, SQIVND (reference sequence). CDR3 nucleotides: TGTGCCAGTAGTATGACTAGCGGGGGGTTTTTAGATACGCAGTATTTT. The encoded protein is CASSMTSGGFLDTQYF.

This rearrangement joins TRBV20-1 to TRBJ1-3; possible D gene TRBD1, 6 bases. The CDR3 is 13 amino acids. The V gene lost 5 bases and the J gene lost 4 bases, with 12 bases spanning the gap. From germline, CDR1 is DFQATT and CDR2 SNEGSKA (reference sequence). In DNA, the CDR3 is TGCAGTGCTCTCACCCAGGGGGGAAACACCATATATTTT. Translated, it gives CSALTQGGNTIYF.

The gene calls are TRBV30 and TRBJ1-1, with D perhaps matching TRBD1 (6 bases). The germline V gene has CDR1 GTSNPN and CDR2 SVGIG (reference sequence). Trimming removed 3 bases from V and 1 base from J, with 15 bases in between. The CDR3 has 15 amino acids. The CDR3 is CAWSLTIQGNTEAFF. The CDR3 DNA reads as TGTGCCTGGAGCCTTACCATACAGGGGAACACTGAAGCTTTCTTT.

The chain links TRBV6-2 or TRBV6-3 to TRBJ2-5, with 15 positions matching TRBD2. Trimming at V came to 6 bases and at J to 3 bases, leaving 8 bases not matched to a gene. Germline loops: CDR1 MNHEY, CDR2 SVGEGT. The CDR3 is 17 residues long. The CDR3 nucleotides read TGTGCCAGCAGCCCTGGACTAGCGGGAGGGGGCAAAGAGACCCAGTACTTC. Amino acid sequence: CASSPGLAGGGKETQYF.

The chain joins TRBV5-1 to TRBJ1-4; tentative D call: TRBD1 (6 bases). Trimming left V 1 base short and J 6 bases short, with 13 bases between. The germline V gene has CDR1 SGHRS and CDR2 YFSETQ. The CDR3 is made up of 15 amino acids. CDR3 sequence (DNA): TGCGCCAGCAGCTTGTCGGGGGGCCGGGATGAAAAACTGTTTTTT. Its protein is CASSLSGGRDEKLFF.

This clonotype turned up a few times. The CDR3 nucleotides are TGTGCCAGCAGCCGGTCACTTTCCGGGTCTTCACCCCACGAGCAGTACTTC. Translation: CASSRSLSGSSPHEQYF. The chain recombines TRBV5-4 with TRBJ2-7, with D uncertain. The CDR3 totals 17 residues. Germline-derived CDR1 and CDR2 are SGHNT and YYREEE (reference sequence). V lost 4 bases and J lost 5, with 25 bases in between.

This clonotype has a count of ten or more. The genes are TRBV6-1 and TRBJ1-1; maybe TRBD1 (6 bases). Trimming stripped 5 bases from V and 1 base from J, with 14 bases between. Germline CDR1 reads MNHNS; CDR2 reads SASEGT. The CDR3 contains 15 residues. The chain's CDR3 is CASSTGQHANTEAFF. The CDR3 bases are TGTGCCAGCAGTACTGGACAGCACGCGAACACTGAAGCTTTCTTT.

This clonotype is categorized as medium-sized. CDR3 loop: CASRDRGSTDTQYF. The CDR3 DNA reads TGTGCCAGCCGCGACAGGGGTAGCACAGATACGCAGTATTTT. V gene TRBV13 combines with J gene TRBJ2-3, with TRBD1 identical over 8 bases. Losses at the gene ends were 8 bases for V and 0 bases for J; bases not matched to a gene: 4. The CDR3 covers 14 residues. Germline V gene lookup returns CDR1 PRHDT and CDR2 FYEKMQ (reference sequence).